This record covers a single T cell receptor beta chain. No antigen is known for it. Use of 60 Vbeta and 13 Jbeta primers characterized the PCR. Assay used: immunoSEQ multiplex PCR; TCRdb lists only in-frame clones, some missing. Of roughly 100,000 clones listed, about three quarters are singletons. The data originate from a study of cytomegalovirus exposure and HLA in healthy donors. The CDR3 consists of 14 residues. Germline V lookup: CDR1 SGHTA, CDR2 FQGNSA. V lost 4 bases and J lost 6; bases outside the gene matches: 4. Findings and limits, study-wide: Analysis performed later found about 18,000 TCR beta sequences associated with HLA alleles at 0.05 false discovery rate.

Sequenced input: PBMCs. This sequence joins TRBV7-2 and TRBJ2-2; TRBD2 aligns across 8 bases. The origin of this receptor is a male donor in good health and CMV-seronegative. CDR3 DNA: TGTGCCAGCAGCTGGATAGCGGGACCCGGGGAGCTGTTTTTT. As protein: CASSWIAGPGELFF.